Listed here are 11 T cell receptor beta chains from one sample, sequenced in a study of T cells in Graves' hyperthyroidism and ophthalmopathy. RNA transcripts provided the source from which TCR beta CDR3 regions were amplified. First-round RT-PCR targeting the TCR CDR3 was performed with the HTBI primer set. Using its own MiXCR run on the multiplex PCR reads, TCRdb lists one record per CDR3 protein. In the table there are nearly 600,000 distinct CDR3 sequences, more than 11% of which are singletons. Sequencing was done on a sample of blood. All receptors derive from a woman younger than 45 with Graves' hyperthyroidism that later progressed to Graves' ophthalmopathy.

This clonotype was observed at least ten times. This chain joins TRBV10-3 and TRBJ1-1; maybe TRBD1 (5 bases). The CDR3 totals 16 residues. V lost 4 bases and J 2 bases, leaving 17 bases between the germline ends. Looked up from germline, CDR1 is ENHRY and CDR2 is SYGVKD. The CDR3 region is CAISGNSWQGNTEAFF. For the CDR3, the DNA is TGTGCCATCAGTGGAAACTCGTGGCAGGGAAACACTGAAGCTTTCTTT.

The count of this clonotype is one. A much larger clone is a single base away; this may be a read error. The rearrangement links TRBV19 to TRBJ1-2, with 7 bases that match TRBD1. The CDR3 has 14 residues. Germline CDR1 reads LNHDA; CDR2 reads SQIVND (reference sequence). The V and J ends lost 11 bases and 9 bases, in that order; junction bases with no gene match: 18. CDR3 nucleotides: TGTGCCTCCTTCCACGGGGGACAGTCGAGAAGCTACACCTTC. It translates to CASFHGGQSRSYTF.

Ten or more counts support this clonotype. The rearrangement uses TRBV29-1 and TRBJ1-1; no reliable D call. Germline V CDR1 and CDR2: SQVTM, ANQGSEA. V was shortened by 7 bases and J by 1 base, with 13 bases between the two germline ends. The CDR3 consists of 13 residues. The CDR3 loop is CSAYLVWNTEAFF. For the CDR3, the DNA is TGCAGCGCCTACCTCGTGTGGAACACTGAAGCTTTCTTT.

This clonotype has just a few counts. The rearrangement links TRBV24-1 to TRBJ2-2; D gene unclear. There are 13 residues in the CDR3. The germline V and J ends were trimmed by 4 bases and 1 base, with 3 bases remaining between them. Germline V gene lookup returns CDR1 KGHDR and CDR2 SFDVKD. The CDR3 bases are TGTGCCACCAGTGAGCAGAACACCGGGGAGCTGTTTTTT. This codes for CATSEQNTGELFF.

This clonotype showed up just a few times. CDR3 amino acids: CASSLGPDREAFF. CDR3 nucleotides: TGTGCCAGCAGCTTAGGTCCGGACAGGGAAGCTTTCTTT. The J gene is TRBJ1-1, the V gene TRBV11-3, with TRBD1 matching 7 bases. Losses at the gene ends were 1 base for V and 8 bases for J; bases not matched to a gene: 4. This CDR3 has 13 amino acids. Germline V gene lookup returns CDR1 SGHNT and CDR2 YENEEA.

Of note for this clonotype: The junction does not match germline at one end; this may be a read error. This chain connects TRBV7-8 to TRBJ2-3; 9 bases align to TRBD2. CDR3 length: 16 amino acids. The germline V gene has CDR1 SGHVS and CDR2 FQNEAQ. The CDR3 nucleotides are TGTGTCAGCAGCCCCCAATCAGCGGGAGGCCCAGATACGCAGTATTTT. It specifies CVSSPQSAGGPDTQYF. The variable domain in full, with the rest retrieved from reference TRBV7-8 and TRBJ2-3, is GAGVSQSPRYKVAKRGQDVALRCDPISGHVSLFWYQQALGQGPEFLTYFQNEAQLDKSGLPSDRFFAERPEGSVSTLKIQRTQQEDSAVYLCVSSPQSAGGPDTQYFGPGTRLTVL.

The chain employs TRBV5-1 and TRBJ1-4, with D possibly matching TRBD1 (6 bases). Per germline, CDR1 SGHRS and CDR2 YFSETQ. Trimming removed 4 bases from V and 7 bases from J, with 17 bases in between. The CDR3 totals 15 residues. As DNA, the CDR3 is TGCGCCAGCAGCGCGGGGGGGGGCGCGGGTGAAAAACTGTTTTTT. It is translated as CASSAGGGAGEKLFF.

The chain joins TRBV15 to TRBJ2-2; 7 nucleotides match TRBD2. V lost 0 bases to trimming and J lost 10 bases; unmatched junction nucleotides: 8. CDR1 is LNHNV, CDR2 YYDKDF, per germline (reference sequence). CDR3 length equals 15 residues. This chain's CDR3 is CATSRDSTGGKELFF. DNA of the CDR3: TGTGCCACCAGCAGAGATAGTACGGGGGGAAAGGAGCTGTTTTTT. The whole variable domain, filled in from reference TRBV15 and TRBJ2-2, reads DAMVIQNPRYQVTQFGKPVTLSCSQTLNHNVMYWYQQKSSQAPKLLFHYYDKDFNNEADTPDNFQSRRPNTSFCFLDIRSPGLGDTAMYLCATSRDSTGGKELFFGEGSRLTVL.

This clonotype was seen a single time. V usage is TRBV3-1 and J usage is TRBJ2-7; D remains unclear. Germline V lookup: CDR1 LGHDT, CDR2 YNNKEL (reference sequence). This CDR3 comprises 16 residues. V shed 4 bases and J shed 0 bases, with 16 bases lying between them. As DNA, the CDR3 is TGTGCCAGCAGCCTGGACCTTATGGATGTCTCCTACGAGCAGTACTTC. The encoded protein is CASSLDLMDVSYEQYF.

Comments on this clonotype: At one end the junction does not follow the germline gene, possibly because of a read error. The genes are TRBV30 and TRBJ1-5; D is perhaps TRBD1 (5 bases). Germline V gene data show CDR1 as GTSNPN and CDR2 as SVGIG (reference sequence). This CDR3 region has 14 residues. The CDR3 reads CAWPSPGLNQPQPF. For the CDR3, the DNA is TGTGCCTGGCCGTCACCAGGGCTCAATCAGCCCCAGCCTTTT. Based on the CDR3 plus reference TRBV30 and TRBJ1-5, the full variable domain is SQTIHQWPATLVQPVGSPLSLECTVEGTSNPNLYWYRQAAGRGLQLLFYSVGIGQISSEVPQNLSASRPQDRQFILSSKKLLLSDSGFYLCAWPSPGLNQPQPFGDGTRLSIL.

This clonotype was observed many times. V usage is TRBV11-2 and J usage is TRBJ1-1; D perhaps matches TRBD1 (6 bases). Germline values: CDR1 SGHAT, CDR2 FQNNGV. The CDR3 length is 15 residues. V was shortened by 1 base and J by 0 bases, with 9 bases between the two germline ends. The CDR3 bases are TGTGCCAGCAGCTTAGCCGGGGGCCTGAACACTGAAGCTTTCTTT. Encoded protein: CASSLAGGLNTEAFF.